This TCR beta chain derives from a study of T cells in Graves' hyperthyroidism and ophthalmopathy. Overall study context: Blood from the periphery was taken at initial diagnosis, before any treatment.

Amplification targeted TCR beta CDR3 regions from RNA transcripts. First-round RT-PCR of the TCR CDR3 relied on the HTBI primer set. TCRdb passed the multiplex PCR reads through MiXCR, listing each CDR3 protein once. Among 600,000 to 650,000 distinct CDR3 sequences listed, less than 25% were seen once. Isolation of PBMCs was performed on 8 to 10 ml fresh peripheral blood. Germline CDR1 is SGHTA and CDR2 is FQGNSA. The CDR3 consists of 15 residues. V was trimmed by 5 bases and J by 3 bases, leaving 14 bases between them. This clonotype was seen repeatedly, ten times or more. The rearrangement uses TRBV7-2 and TRBJ2-1, with D possibly called TRBD1 or TRBD2 (6 bases each). Material: blood. This TCR came from a man aged 25-40 years with Graves' ophthalmopathy. The CDR3 is CASSPLGGNYNEQFF. CDR3 DNA: TGTGCCAGCAGCCCCCTAGGGGGGAACTACAATGAGCAGTTCTTC.